This TCR beta chain was captured in a study of cytomegalovirus exposure and HLA in healthy donors. To note about this clone: Its antigen remains unidentified.

Study observations and caveats: When a later analysis was performed, an Asian-associated ancestry cluster reportedly had fewer N-insertions than the roughly 700-donor mean. Donors were assumed by presence/absence analyses to have roughly uniform sequencing depth.

A multiplex PCR was run with 60 Vbeta primers and 13 Jbeta primers. Clones were read by immunoSEQ multiplex PCR, and TCRdb kept only the in-frame ones, dropping some. The table records about 160,000 clones, approximately 78% of them present only once. This TCR came from a woman between 40 and 55 years old in good health and CMV-seronegative. The specimen sequenced was PBMCs.

CDR3 sequence (DNA): TGTGCCAGCAGCAAACAGACAGGAACTAATGAAAAACTGTTTTTT. This encodes CASSKQTGTNEKLFF. This chain links TRBV7-2 with TRBJ1-4, with D tentatively TRBD1 (6 bases). V was shortened by 5 bases and J by 1 base, with 11 bases between the two germline ends. This CDR3 is 15 amino acids long. Germline V gene data show CDR1 as SGHTA and CDR2 as FQGNSA.